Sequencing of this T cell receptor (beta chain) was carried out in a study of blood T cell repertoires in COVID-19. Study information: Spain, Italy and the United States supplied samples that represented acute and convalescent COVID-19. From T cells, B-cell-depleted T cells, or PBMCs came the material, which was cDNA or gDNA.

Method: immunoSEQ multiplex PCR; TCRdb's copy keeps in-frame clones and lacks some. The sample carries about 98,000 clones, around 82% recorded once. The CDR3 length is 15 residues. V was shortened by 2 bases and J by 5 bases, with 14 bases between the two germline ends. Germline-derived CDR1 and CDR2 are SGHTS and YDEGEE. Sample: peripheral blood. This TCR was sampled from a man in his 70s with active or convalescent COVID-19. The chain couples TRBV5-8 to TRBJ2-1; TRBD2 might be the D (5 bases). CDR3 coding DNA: TGTGCCAGCAGCTTTCCCGGGATAGGTAACAATGAGCAGTTCTTC. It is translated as CASSFPGIGNNEQFF.